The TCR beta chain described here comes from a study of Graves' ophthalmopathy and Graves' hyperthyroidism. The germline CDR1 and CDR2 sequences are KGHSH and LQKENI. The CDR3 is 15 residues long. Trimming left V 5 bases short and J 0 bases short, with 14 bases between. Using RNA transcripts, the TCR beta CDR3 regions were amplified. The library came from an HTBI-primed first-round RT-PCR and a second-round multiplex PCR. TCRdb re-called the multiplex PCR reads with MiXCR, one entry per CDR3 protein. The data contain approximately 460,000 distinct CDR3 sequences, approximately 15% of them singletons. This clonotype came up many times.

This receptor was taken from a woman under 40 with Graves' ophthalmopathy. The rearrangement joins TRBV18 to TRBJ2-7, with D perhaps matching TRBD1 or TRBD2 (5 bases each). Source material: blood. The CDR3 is CASSSGPRSSYEQYF. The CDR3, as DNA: TGTGCCAGCTCATCGGGACCTCGAAGCTCCTACGAGCAGTACTTC. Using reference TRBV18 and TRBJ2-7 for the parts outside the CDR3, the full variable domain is NAGVMQNPRHLVRRRGQEARLRCSPMKGHSHVYWYRQLPEEGLKFMVYLQKENIIDESGMPKERFSAEFPKEGPSILRIQQVVRGDSAAYFCASSSGPRSSYEQYFGPGTRLTVT.